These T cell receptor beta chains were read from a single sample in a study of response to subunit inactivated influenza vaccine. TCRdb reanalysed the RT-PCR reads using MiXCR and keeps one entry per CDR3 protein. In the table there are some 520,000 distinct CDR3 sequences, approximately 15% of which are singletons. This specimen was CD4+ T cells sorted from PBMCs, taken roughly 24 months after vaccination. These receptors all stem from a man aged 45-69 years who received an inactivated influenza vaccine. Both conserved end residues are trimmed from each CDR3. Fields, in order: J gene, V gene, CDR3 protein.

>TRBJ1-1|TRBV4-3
ASSQLPGQGKAF
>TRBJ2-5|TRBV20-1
SARTPDTRRLETQY
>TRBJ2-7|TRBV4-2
ASSQDRGQGKSEQY
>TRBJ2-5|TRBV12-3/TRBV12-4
ASRRGGWQETQY
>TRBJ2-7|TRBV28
ASTGTVSYEQY
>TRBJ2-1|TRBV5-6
ASSPDLTSGSNEQF
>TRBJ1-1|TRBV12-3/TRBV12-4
ASRRTGATEAF
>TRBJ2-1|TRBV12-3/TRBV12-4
ASSLISGDDNEQF
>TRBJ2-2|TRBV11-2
ASSLIVGELF
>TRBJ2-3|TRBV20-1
SARPSTDTQY
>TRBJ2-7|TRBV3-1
ASMVRGGYEQY
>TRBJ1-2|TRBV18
ASSPGTGTNYGYT
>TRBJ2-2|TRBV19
ASTGTAYTGELF
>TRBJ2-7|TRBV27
ASSLREGRSYEQY
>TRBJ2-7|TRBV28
ASRSPERATYEQY
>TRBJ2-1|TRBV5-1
ASAQNYNEQF
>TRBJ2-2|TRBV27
ASSFSVFTGELF
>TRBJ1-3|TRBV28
ASNDPGGSSGNTIY
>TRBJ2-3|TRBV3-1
ASSQDPGDTDTQY
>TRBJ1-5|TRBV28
ASSTGDIYSNQPQH
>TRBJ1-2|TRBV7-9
ASSLARENPVSRGYT
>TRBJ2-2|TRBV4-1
ASSQDFLGLENTGELF
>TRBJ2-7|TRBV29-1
SVTLPSGEQY
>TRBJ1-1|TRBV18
ASSPTYMSLNTEAF
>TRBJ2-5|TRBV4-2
ASSQLSEPATQY
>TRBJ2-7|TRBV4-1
ASSQVLRDEQY
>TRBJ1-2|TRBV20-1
SADERVSYYGYT
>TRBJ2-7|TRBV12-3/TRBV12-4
ASSLGHSSSYEQY
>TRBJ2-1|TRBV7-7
ASSLDLGPVDEQF
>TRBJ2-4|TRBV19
ASSFASGGAKNIQY
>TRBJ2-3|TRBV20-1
SARWTIGTDTQY
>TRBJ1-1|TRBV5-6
ASSFRGRVTEAF
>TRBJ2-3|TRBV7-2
ASSLETHSTDTQY
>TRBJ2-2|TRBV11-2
ASSLWGRAGELF
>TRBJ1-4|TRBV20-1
SASPVAANEKLF
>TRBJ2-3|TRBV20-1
SARDKRGTSGRGADTQY
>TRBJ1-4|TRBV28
ASSSGDEKLF
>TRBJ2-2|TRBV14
ASSQVSGAHTGELF
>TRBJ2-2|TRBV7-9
ASSPGSLNTGELF
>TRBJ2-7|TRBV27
ATQKGIAYEQY
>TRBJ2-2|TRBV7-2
ASSVHGPDNTGELF
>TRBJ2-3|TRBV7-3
ASSFAPDTRTDTQY
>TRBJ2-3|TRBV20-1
SALGGGSTDTQY
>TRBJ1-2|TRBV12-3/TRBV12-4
ASSFRERGYT
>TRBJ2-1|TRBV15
ATSRDREWYNEQF
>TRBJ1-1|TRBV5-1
ASGQGGGDTEAF